This T cell receptor beta chain comes out of a study of OX40 agonist ivuxolimab in advanced cancers. Whole-study context: The diagnoses of dose-escalation patients were hepatocellular carcinoma, melanoma, renal cell or head and neck cancer.

Sequenced by immunoSEQ multiplex PCR; TCRdb stores in-frame clones only, minus some. The sample has just under 100,000 clones, approximately 95% seen once. The sequence derives from an adult with an advanced solid tumor such as melanoma, head and neck, liver or kidney cancer. The sample consisted of CD4+ or CD8+ T cells sorted from blood, taken in a trial of the OX40 agonist ivuxolimab.

The CDR3 here is CASSPGTLSYNEQFF. CDR3 bases: TGTGCCAGCAGCCCCGGGACTCTCTCCTACAATGAGCAGTTCTTC. V and J are TRBV9 and TRBJ2-1; a possible D gene is TRBD2 (6 bases). Germline V gives CDR1 SGDLS, CDR2 YYNGEE. The CDR3 length is 15 residues. V dropped 4 bases and J dropped 0 bases, with 11 bases sitting between them.